This TCR beta chain was observed in a study of shared clonotypes between healthy human individuals. Each subset's genomic DNA was split evenly across several immunoSEQ plates. Unsorted PBMC DNA went through sequencing on ten immunoSEQ deep assay plates. The assay was immunoSEQ multiplex PCR, and TCRdb's table has in-frame clones only and misses some. The data hold about 490,000 clones, with 70% to 80% observed a single time. Germline assignment: CDR1 LGHNA and CDR2 YNFKEQ. This CDR3 is built from 15 residues. Trimming stripped 2 bases from V and 6 bases from J, with 14 bases between. Healthy and HIV-negative, the adult donors had no recent acute infections or vaccinations.

Specimen: PBMCs. The chain recombines TRBV4-2 with TRBJ1-5; D is unclear. This receptor was taken from a middle-aged woman in good health. Some clones in this sample may be carry-over from other donors' samples. CDR3 amino acids: CASSQQDEVSQPQHF. Here the CDR3 DNA reads TGTGCCAGCAGCCAACAAGACGAAGTCAGTCAGCCCCAGCATTTT.